The 12 T cell receptor beta chains in this list originate from one sample, sequenced in a study of Ad26.COV2.S vaccination and SARS-CoV-2 variants. Treatment: about 20 received Ad26.COV2.S at low or high dose, single or two shots; about five received placebo; per-sample allocation not given. At day 63 after the first vaccine or placebo injection, samples were drawn. The repertoire was sequenced with immunoSEQ multiplex PCR; TCRdb's copy has only in-frame clones and lacks some. The sample has 360,000 or so clones; roughly 84% are singletons. Source: peripheral blood, taken in a trial of Ad26.COV2.S vaccine versus placebo. All receptors come from a person aged 18-65 years who received the Ad26.COV2.S COVID-19 vaccine or a placebo.

V usage is TRBV19 and J usage is TRBJ1-6, with D perhaps TRBD1 (5 bases). The V end was cut by 0 bases, the J end by 8 bases, with 8 bases between. Germline V CDR1 and CDR2: LNHDA, SQIVND (reference sequence). This CDR3 contains 14 residues. Written as DNA, the CDR3 is TGTGCCAGTAGTATAGAAGGCAGGGATTCACCCCTCCACTTT. Protein product: CASSIEGRDSPLHF.

This chain uses TRBV29-1 with TRBJ2-3; 8 nucleotides align to TRBD1. The CDR3 spans 14 residues. Trimming removed 7 bases from V and 2 bases from J; junction bases left unmatched: 8. Germline V gives CDR1 SQVTM, CDR2 ANQGSEA. The CDR3 nucleotides read TGCAGCGCAAGACAGGGGCCCTCCACAGATACGCAGTATTTT. Translated, it gives CSARQGPSTDTQYF.

This clone was recorded a few times. CDR3 in amino acids: CASTQNPEAFF. CDR3 DNA: TGTGCCAGCACCCAAAATCCGGAGGCTTTCTTT. This rearrangement joins TRBV12-3 or TRBV12-4 to TRBJ1-1; D not certain. This CDR3 contains 11 residues. The V and J ends lost 7 bases and 11 bases respectively, with 14 bases between them.

On this clone: One end of the junction varies from germline; a read error may be responsible. The chain couples TRBV6-5 to TRBJ2-7, with a possible D match to TRBD2 (6 bases). From germline, CDR1 is MNHEY and CDR2 SVGAGI. CDR3 size: 13 residues. This CDR3 is CASNPSGSFEQYF. The CDR3 region has the DNA TGTGCCAGCAACCCGAGCGGGTCCTTCGAGCAGTACTTC.

The chain links TRBV7-2 to TRBJ1-4, with D possibly TRBD1 on 5 matching bases. With 4 bases removed from V and 0 bases from J, the gap between germline ends came to 12 bases. The germline gives CDR1 SGHTA, CDR2 FQGNSA. This CDR3 spans 16 amino acids. CDR3 loop: CASSSIGATTNEKLFF. CDR3 nucleotide sequence: TGTGCCAGCAGCTCGATCGGGGCAACAACTAATGAAAAACTGTTTTTT.

The gene calls are TRBV28 and TRBJ1-1, with 8 bases identical to TRBD1. The junction had 17 bases not matched to a gene; V was cut back by 10 bases and J by 4 bases. The CDR3 contains 16 residues. From germline, CDR1 is MDHEN and CDR2 SYDVKM. The CDR3 loop reads CATFIFLTGGATEAFF. In nucleotides, the CDR3 is TGTGCCACCTTCATCTTCCTCACAGGGGGGGCCACTGAAGCTTTCTTT.

This rearrangement joins TRBV10-3 to TRBJ2-7; 11 bases align to TRBD1. This CDR3 comprises 13 residues. CDR1 and CDR2 from the germline V gene are ENHRY and SYGVKD. Losses at the gene ends were 11 bases for V and 5 bases for J; bases not matched to a gene: 8. CDR3 sequence (DNA): TGTGCCCTATCAGTGGGACAGGGGGACGAGCAGTACTTC. As protein: CALSVGQGDEQYF.

The sample holds one count of this clone. The J gene is TRBJ2-2, the V gene TRBV7-6, with 9 nucleotides matching TRBD2. Per germline, CDR1 SGHVS and CDR2 FNYEAQ. V lost 3 bases to trimming and J lost 1 base; unmatched junction nucleotides: 0. This CDR3 comprises 15 residues. The CDR3 loop is CASSFSGGNTGELFF. CDR3 DNA sequence: TGTGCCAGCAGCTTTAGCGGGGGGAACACCGGGGAGCTGTTTTTT.

This CDR3 is CASSLQQRGEQYF. CDR3 bases: TGTGCCAGCAGCTTACAACAAAGGGGGGAGCAGTACTTC. The rearrangement links TRBV7-3 to TRBJ2-7, with TRBD1 as a possible D gene (6 bases). Germline lookup yields CDR1 SGHTA and CDR2 FQGTGA. Trimming left V 2 bases short and J 7 bases short, with 12 bases between. The CDR3 is 13 residues long. Supplemented by reference TRBV7-3 and TRBJ2-7, the full variable domain reads GAGVSQTPSNKVTEKGKYVELRCDPISGHTALYWYRQSLGQGPEFLIYFQGTGAADDSGLPNDRFFAVRPEGSVSTLKIQRTERGDSAVYLCASSLQQRGEQYFGPGTRLTVT.

CDR3: CASSLGMTGTEAFF. CDR3 nucleotides: TGTGCCTCTTCCTTGGGGATGACGGGCACTGAAGCTTTCTTT. This sequence joins TRBV19 and TRBJ1-1, with no clear D. The CDR3 extends over 14 amino acids. V was trimmed by 11 bases and J by 4 bases, leaving 20 bases between them. Germline values: CDR1 LNHDA, CDR2 SQIVND (reference sequence).

V usage is TRBV24-1 and J usage is TRBJ2-1; D is uncertain. Deletions cut 3 bases from V and 0 bases from J, with 11 bases between. Germline V CDR1 and CDR2: KGHDR, SFDVKD. The CDR3 length is 16 residues. The CDR3 here is CATSDLSPRSYNEQFF. The CDR3 DNA reads as TGTGCCACCAGTGATCTCTCCCCCCGCTCCTACAATGAGCAGTTCTTC.

This clone has just one count. The chain combines TRBV13 with TRBJ1-3; TRBD1 might be the D (5 bases). Between the trimmed V and J ends, which lost 6 bases and 2 bases, there was a span of 14 bases. Germline CDR1 is PRHDT and CDR2 is FYEKMQ (reference sequence). CDR3 size: 15 residues. DNA of the CDR3: TGTGCCAGCAGACTTAAGGGGTATCCTGGAAACACCATATATTTT. Amino acid sequence: CASRLKGYPGNTIYF.